The text below deals with one T cell receptor (beta chain). Its matching antigen is unknown. This entry is derived from a study of T cell clusters in autoimmune cytopenias. Study-wide results and caveats: No experiment has yet validated the function of the T cell clusters defined in silico.

Multiplex touch-down PCR amplified TRB using TRB-A and TRB-B pools in one tube. TCRdb reprocessed the multiplex PCR reads, keeping one entry per CDR3 protein, no DNA. This sample's table reports about 8,200 distinct CDR3 sequences. This CDR3 spans 17 amino acids. Germline CDR1 is SGHDT and CDR2 is YYEEEE. Each sample's input was roughly 270 ng genomic DNA, some 38,000 genome equivalents. The chain carries TRBV5-6 and TRBJ2-7; TCRdb calls TRBD1, which cannot be checked without DNA. The TCR originated in a human donor with an autoimmune cytopenia or autoimmune hepatitis (not recorded which). Sample: peripheral blood. The CDR3 here is CASSAHPGQGSSYEQYF.